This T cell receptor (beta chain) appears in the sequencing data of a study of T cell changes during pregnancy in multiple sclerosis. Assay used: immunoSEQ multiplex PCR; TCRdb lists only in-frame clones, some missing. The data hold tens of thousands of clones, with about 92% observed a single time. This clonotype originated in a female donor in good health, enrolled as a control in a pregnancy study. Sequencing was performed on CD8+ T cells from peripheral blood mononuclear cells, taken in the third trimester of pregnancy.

The CDR3 spells CASSLWTSGGTNTGELFF. The CDR3 region has the DNA TGTGCCAGCAGTTTATGGACTAGCGGGGGAACGAACACCGGGGAGCTGTTTTTT. The chain is built from TRBV27 and TRBJ2-2, with TRBD2 identical over 13 bases. The germline V gene encodes CDR1 MNHEY and CDR2 SMNVEV (reference sequence). The CDR3 totals 18 residues. V shed 1 base and J 0 bases; nucleotides not matched to a gene: 2.